This passage covers 5 T cell receptor beta chains from one sample sequenced in a study of post-analysis software for immune sequencing data. General observations from the study: There were four or five TRBV segments more frequent in patients than controls, and TRBV5-6, TRBV5-1 and TRBV20-1 were among them.

No antigen has been assigned to these receptors. Sequencing libraries made from TCR beta cDNA carried unique molecular identifiers. TCRdb reprocessed the PCR reads via MiXCR and lists one record per CDR3 protein. The top ten hold approximately 4.4% of the sample, which has roughly 800,000 distinct CDR3 sequences, roughly 46% seen once. The sample was blood. The receptors come from a girl aged 5 to 17 with multiple sclerosis.

The chain uses TRBV27 and TRBJ2-7; D gene unclear. The germline V gene has CDR1 MNHEY and CDR2 SMNVEV (reference sequence). Trimming pared 1 base from V and 0 bases from J, leaving 10 bases between. The CDR3 runs 15 residues. CDR3 bases: TGTGCCAGCAGTTTATTAAAGGGTCTCTCCTACGAGCAGTACTTC. Amino acid sequence: CASSLLKGLSYEQYF.

This rearrangement joins TRBV10-2 to TRBJ2-7; unclear D gene. V lost 7 bases and J 1 base, leaving 8 bases between the germline ends. The CDR3 runs 12 residues. Germline V gene lookup returns CDR1 WSHSY and CDR2 SAAADI. The DNA for the CDR3 is TGCGCCAGCAAGACGGAATCCTACGAGCAGTACTTC. It specifies CASKTESYEQYF.

Only a few counts were recorded for this clonotype. The chain is built from TRBV7-9 and TRBJ1-4; D gene uncertain. From germline, CDR1 is SEHNR and CDR2 FQNEAQ (reference sequence). The germline V and J ends were trimmed by 5 bases and 0 bases, with 13 bases remaining between them. The CDR3 loop spans 16 amino acids. CDR3 amino acids: CASSPAGIATNEKLFF. The DNA for the CDR3 is TGTGCCAGCAGCCCGGCGGGGATCGCAACTAATGAAAAACTGTTTTTT. The whole variable domain, remainder taken from reference TRBV7-9 and TRBJ1-4, is DTGVSQNPRHKITKRGQNVTFRCDPISEHNRLYWYRQTLGQGPEFLTYFQNEAQLEKSRLLSDRFSAERPKGSFSTLEIQRTEQGDSAMYLCASSPAGIATNEKLFFGSGTQLSVL.

The chain joins TRBV15 to TRBJ2-7, with a tentative D call TRBD1 (5 bases). V was pared by 3 bases and J by 4 bases, with 13 bases between. The CDR3 runs 14 residues. From germline, CDR1 is LNHNV and CDR2 YYDKDF (reference sequence). CDR3 region: CATSSPQQEYEQYF. Here the CDR3 DNA reads TGTGCCACCAGCAGCCCCCAACAGGAGTACGAGCAGTACTTC.

This chain links TRBV11-2 with TRBJ2-7; D may be TRBD2 (6 bases). CDR3 length: 15 amino acids. Between the trimmed V and J ends, which lost 4 bases and 0 bases, there was a span of 13 bases. Germline V CDR1 and CDR2: SGHAT, FQNNGV. The CDR3 sequence is CASSSDSGVSYEQYF. Written as DNA, the CDR3 is TGTGCCAGCAGCTCAGATTCGGGAGTCTCCTACGAGCAGTACTTC.